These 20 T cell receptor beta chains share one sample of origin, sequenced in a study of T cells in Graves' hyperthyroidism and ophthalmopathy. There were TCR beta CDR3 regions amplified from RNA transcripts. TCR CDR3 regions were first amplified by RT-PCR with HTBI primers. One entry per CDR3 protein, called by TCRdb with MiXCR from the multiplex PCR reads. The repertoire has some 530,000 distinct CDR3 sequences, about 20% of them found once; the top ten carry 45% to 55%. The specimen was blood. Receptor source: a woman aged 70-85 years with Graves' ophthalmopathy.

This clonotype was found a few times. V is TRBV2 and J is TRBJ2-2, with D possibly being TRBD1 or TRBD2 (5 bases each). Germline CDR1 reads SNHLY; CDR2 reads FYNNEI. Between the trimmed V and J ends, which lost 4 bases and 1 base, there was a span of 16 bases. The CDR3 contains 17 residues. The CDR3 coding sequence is TGTGCCAGCAGTGTTTCGGCAGGTGGGGGGAACACCGGGGAGCTGTTTTTT. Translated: CASSVSAGGGNTGELFF. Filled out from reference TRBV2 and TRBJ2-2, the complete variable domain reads EPEVTQTPSHQVTQMGQEVILRCVPISNHLYFYWYRQILGQKVEFLVSFYNNEISEKSEIFDDQFSVERPDGSNFTLKIRSTKLEDSAMYFCASSVSAGGGNTGELFFGEGSRLTVL.

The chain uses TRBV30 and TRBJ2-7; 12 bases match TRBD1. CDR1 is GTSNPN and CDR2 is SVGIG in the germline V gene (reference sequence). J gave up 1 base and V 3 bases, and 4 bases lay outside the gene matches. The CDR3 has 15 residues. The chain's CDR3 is CAWSVGQGASYEQYF. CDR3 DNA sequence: TGTGCCTGGAGCGTGGGACAGGGGGCTTCCTACGAGCAGTACTTC.

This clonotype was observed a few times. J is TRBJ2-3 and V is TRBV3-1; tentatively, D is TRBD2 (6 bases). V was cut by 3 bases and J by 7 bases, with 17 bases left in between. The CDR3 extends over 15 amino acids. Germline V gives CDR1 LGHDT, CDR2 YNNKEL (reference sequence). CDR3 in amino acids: CASSHGGLTSHTQYF. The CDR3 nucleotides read TGTGCCAGCAGCCACGGGGGACTGACTTCGCATACGCAGTATTTT.

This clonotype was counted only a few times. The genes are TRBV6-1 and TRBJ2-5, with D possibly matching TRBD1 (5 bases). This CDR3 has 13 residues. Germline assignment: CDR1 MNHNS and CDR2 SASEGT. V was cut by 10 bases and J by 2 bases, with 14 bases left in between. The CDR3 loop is CATRRPGQETQYF. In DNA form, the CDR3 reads TGTGCCACCCGAAGACCAGGGCAAGAGACCCAGTACTTC.

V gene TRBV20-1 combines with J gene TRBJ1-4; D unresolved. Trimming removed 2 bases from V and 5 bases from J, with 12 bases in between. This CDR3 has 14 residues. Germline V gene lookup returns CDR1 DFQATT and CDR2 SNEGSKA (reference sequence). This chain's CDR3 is CSARPSRSNEKLFF. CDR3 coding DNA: TGCAGTGCTAGACCAAGCCGCTCGAATGAAAAACTGTTTTTT.

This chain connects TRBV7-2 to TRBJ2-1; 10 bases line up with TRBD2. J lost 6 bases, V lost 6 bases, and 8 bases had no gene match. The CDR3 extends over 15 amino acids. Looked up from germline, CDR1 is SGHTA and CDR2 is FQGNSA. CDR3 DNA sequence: TGTGCCAGCAGGACTTCTAGCGGGAGTTTCAATGAGCAGTTCTTC. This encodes CASRTSSGSFNEQFF.

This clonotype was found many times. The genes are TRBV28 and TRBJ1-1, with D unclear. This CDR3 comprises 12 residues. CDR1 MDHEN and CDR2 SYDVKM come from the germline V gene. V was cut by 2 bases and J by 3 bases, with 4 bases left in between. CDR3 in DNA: TGTGCCAGCAGTTTAATTCACACTGAAGCTTTCTTT. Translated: CASSLIHTEAFF.

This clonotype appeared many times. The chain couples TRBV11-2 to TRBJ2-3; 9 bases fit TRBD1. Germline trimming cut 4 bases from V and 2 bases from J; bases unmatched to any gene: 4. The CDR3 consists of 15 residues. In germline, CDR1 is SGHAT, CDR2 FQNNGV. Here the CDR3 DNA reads TGTGCCAGCAGCTCGGGGACAGGGTACACAGATACGCAGTATTTT. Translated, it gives CASSSGTGYTDTQYF.

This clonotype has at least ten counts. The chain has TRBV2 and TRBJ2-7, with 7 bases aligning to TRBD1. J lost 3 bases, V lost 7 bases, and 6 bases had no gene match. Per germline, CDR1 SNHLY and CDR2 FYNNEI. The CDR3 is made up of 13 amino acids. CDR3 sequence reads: CASISRQGYEQYF. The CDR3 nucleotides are TGTGCCAGCATTAGCAGACAGGGCTACGAGCAGTACTTC.

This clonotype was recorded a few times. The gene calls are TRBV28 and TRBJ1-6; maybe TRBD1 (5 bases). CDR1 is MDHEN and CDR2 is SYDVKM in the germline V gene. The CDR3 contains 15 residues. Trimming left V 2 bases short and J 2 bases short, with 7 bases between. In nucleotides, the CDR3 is TGTGCCAGCAGTTTAGCCAGGGCCTATAATTCACCCCTCCACTTT. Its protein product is CASSLARAYNSPLHF.

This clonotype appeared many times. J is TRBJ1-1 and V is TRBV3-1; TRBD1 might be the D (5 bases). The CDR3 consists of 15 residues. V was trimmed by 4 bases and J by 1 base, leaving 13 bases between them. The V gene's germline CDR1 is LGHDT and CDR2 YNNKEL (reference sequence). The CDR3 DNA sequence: TGTGCCAGCAGCCCTCGCCGGGGACGGAACACTGAAGCTTTCTTT. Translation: CASSPRRGRNTEAFF. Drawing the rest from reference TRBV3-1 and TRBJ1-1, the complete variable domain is DTAVSQTPKYLVTQMGNDKSIKCEQNLGHDTMYWYKQDSKKFLKIMFSYNNKELIINETVPNRFSPKSPDKAHLNLHINSLELGDSAVYFCASSPRRGRNTEAFFGQGTRLTVV.

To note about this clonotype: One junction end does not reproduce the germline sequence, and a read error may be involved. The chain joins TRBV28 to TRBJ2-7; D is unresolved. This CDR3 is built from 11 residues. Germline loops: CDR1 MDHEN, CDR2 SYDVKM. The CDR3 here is CASSWSYEQCF. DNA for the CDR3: TGTGCCAGCAGCTGGTCCTACGAGCAGTGCTTC.

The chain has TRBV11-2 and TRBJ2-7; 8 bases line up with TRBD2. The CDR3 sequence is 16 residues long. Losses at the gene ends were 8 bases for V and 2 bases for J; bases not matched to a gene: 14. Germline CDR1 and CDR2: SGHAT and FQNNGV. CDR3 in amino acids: CASWGREPGGAYEQYF. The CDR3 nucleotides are TGTGCCAGCTGGGGAAGGGAGCCCGGGGGGGCCTACGAGCAGTACTTC.

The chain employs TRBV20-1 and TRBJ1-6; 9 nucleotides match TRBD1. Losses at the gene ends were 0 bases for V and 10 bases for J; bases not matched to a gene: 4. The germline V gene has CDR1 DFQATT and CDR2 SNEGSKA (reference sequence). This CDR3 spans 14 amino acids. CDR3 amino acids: CSARENRGHSPLHF. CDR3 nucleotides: TGCAGTGCTAGAGAGAACAGGGGGCACTCACCCCTCCACTTT.

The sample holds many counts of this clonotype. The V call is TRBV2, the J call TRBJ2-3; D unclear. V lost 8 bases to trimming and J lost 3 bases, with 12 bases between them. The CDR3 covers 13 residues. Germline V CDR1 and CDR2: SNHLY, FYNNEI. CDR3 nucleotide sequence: TGTGCCAGCCGAGAGGAGATTACAGATACGCAGTATTTT. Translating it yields CASREEITDTQYF.

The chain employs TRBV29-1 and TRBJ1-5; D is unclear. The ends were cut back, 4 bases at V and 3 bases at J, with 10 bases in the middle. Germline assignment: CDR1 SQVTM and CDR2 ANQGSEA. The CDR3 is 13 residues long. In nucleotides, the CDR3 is TGCAGCGTTGGTGGGAGCCTCAATCAGCCCCAGCATTTT. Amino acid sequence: CSVGGSLNQPQHF. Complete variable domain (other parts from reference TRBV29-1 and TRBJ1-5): SAVISQKPSRDICQRGTSLTIQCQVDSQVTMMFWYRQQPGQSLTLIATANQGSEATYESGFVIDKFPISRPNLTFSTLTVSNMSPEDSSIYLCSVGGSLNQPQHFGDGTRLSIL.

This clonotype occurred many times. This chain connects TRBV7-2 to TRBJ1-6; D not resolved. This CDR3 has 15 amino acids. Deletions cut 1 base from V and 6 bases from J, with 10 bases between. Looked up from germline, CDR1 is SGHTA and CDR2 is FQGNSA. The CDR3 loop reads CASSLEGSGNSPLHF. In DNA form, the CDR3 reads TGTGCCAGCAGCTTAGAAGGGAGCGGTAATTCACCCCTCCACTTT.

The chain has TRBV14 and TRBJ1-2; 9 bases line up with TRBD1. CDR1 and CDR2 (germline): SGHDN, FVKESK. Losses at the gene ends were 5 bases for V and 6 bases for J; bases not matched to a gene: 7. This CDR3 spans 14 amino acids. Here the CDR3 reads CASSRTRTGDGYTF. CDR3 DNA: TGTGCCAGCAGCAGAACAAGGACAGGGGATGGCTACACCTTC.

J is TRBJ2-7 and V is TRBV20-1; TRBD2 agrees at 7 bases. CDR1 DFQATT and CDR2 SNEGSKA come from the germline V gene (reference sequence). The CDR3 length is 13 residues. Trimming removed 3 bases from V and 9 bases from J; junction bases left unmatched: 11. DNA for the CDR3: TGCAGTGCTAGTGAGGCGGGAGAAGGCACGCAGTACTTC. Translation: CSASEAGEGTQYF.

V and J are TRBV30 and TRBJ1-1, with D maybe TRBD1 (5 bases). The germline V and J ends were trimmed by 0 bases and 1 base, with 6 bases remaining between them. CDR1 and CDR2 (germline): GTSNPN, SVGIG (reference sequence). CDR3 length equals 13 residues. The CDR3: CAWSVGANTEAFF. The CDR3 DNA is TGTGCCTGGAGTGTAGGGGCGAACACTGAAGCTTTCTTT.